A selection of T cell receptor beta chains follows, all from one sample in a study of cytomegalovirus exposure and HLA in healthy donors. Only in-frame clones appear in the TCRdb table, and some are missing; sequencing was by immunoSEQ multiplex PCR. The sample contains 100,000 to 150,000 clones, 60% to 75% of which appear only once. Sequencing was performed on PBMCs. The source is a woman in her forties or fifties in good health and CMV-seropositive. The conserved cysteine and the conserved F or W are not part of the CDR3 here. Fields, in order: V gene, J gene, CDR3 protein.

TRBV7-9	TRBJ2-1	ASSLAQGTIRFYNEQF
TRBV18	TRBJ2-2	ASSVLMRGPNTGELF
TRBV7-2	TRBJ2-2	ASSPVLTGELF
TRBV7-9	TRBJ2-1	ASSLSL
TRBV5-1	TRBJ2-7	ASTYTGSYEQY
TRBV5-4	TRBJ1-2	ASSLFHANSNYGYT
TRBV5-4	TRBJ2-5	ASSRFYRLAETQY
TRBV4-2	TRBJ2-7	ASSQGISTALMEQY
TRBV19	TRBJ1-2	ASSGPHRGFYGYT
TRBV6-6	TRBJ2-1	ASSWGGSSYNEQF
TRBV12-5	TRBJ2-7	ATLGGGSYEQY
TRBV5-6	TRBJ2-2	ASSPWDRASTGELF
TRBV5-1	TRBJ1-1	ASSLNQGGGAF
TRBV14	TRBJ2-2	ASSLLAGDLTGELF
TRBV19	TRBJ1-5	ASSTSGTAVNQPQH
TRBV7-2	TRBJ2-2	ASSPRTGGTGELF
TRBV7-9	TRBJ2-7	SSSLSWGIDEQY
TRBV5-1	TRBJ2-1	ASSRDREGVREQF
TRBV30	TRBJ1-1	AWRPTGYTEAF
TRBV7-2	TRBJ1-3	ASSAPDRTGNTIY
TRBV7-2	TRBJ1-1	ASSSHWRDTEAF
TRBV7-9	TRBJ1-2	SSSSGQAVFVYP
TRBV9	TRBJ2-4	ASSVDSLAKNIQY
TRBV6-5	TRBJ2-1	ASRPSGGLYNEQF
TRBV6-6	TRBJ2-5	AASSGKETQY